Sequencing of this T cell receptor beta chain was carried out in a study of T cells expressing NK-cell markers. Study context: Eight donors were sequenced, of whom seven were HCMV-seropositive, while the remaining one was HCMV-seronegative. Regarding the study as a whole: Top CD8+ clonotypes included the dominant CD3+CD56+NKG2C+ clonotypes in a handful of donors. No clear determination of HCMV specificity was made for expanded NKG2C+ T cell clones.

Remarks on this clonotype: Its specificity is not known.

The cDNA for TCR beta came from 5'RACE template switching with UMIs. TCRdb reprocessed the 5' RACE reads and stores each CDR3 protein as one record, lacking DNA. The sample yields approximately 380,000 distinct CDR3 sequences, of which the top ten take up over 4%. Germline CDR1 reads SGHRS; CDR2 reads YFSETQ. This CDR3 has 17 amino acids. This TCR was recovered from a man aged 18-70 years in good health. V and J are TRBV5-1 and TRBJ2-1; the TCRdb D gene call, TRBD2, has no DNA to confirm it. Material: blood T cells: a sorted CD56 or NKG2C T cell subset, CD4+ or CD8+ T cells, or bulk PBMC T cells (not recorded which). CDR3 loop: CASSSLRTSGNYNEQFF.